The next 27 T cell receptor beta chains were all read from a single sample in a study of blood T cell repertoires in COVID-19 (dated by TCRdb to 2018 to 2020). Library creation used the immunoSEQ multiplex PCR assay. Sourced from immuneACCESS, this table was stored by TCRdb with only in-frame sequences that have V and J called. A share of the clones is absent; for the studies checked, an unresolved V gene accounts for under half, and the remainder has no known explanation. The sample table records hundreds of thousands of clones; about nine tenths of these occur just once. In total, the top ten clones hold more than 1.4% of the sample. The sample comprised peripheral blood. The receptors were sampled from a woman aged 30 to 39 with active or convalescent COVID-19.

V is TRBV20-1 and J is TRBJ2-7; 8 nucleotides line up with TRBD2. This CDR3 has 15 residues. The trim removed 3 bases at V and 3 bases at J, leaving 10 bases unmatched. The germline gives CDR1 DFQATT, CDR2 SNEGSKA (reference sequence). The CDR3 sequence: CSASPGLGGFYEQYF. The CDR3 DNA sequence: TGCAGTGCTAGTCCGGGACTAGGAGGCTTCTACGAGCAGTACTTC.

This sequence joins TRBV6-5 and TRBJ1-6; TRBD1 matches 10 bases. The CDR3 covers 15 residues. With 6 bases clipped from V and 9 bases from J, the junction kept 8 bases outside the gene matches. Germline V gives CDR1 MNHEY, CDR2 SVGAGI. CDR3 sequence (DNA): TGTGCCAGCAGGCCTCGGGACAGGGGCTTTTCACCCCTCCACTTT. Its translation: CASRPRDRGFSPLHF.

V and J are TRBV6-1 and TRBJ1-1; D call uncertain. CDR3 length equals 15 residues. Germline loops: CDR1 MNHNS, CDR2 SASEGT. V was pared by 2 bases and J by 1 base, with 11 bases between. The CDR3: CASSEYLHRNTEAFF. In DNA form, the CDR3 reads TGTGCCAGCAGTGAATACCTCCATAGGAACACTGAAGCTTTCTTT.

The rearrangement joins TRBV21-1 to TRBJ2-7; TRBD2 is the table's D call and was not checked against the DNA. TRBV21-1 is classified as a pseudogene. CDR3 length: 10 amino acids. In DNA form, the CDR3 reads TGTGACCCGGGGTTGTACGAGCAGTACTTC. Protein: CDPGLYEQYF.

V gene TRBV6-5 combines with J gene TRBJ1-1, with D possibly matching TRBD1 (6 bases). The germline V gene encodes CDR1 MNHEY and CDR2 SVGAGI. V was trimmed by 11 bases and J by 6 bases, leaving 25 bases between them. The CDR3 is 15 amino acids. The CDR3 DNA reads TGTGCCGCGCGGGGGGTACAGGGAGGTTACGCTGAAGCTTTCTTT. Protein product: CAARGVQGGYAEAFF.

J is TRBJ2-3 and V is TRBV3-1 (or the pseudogene TRBV3-2), with D unresolved. The CDR3 covers 16 residues. Trimming stripped 1 base from V and 0 bases from J, with 11 bases between. Germline V gives CDR1 LGHDT, CDR2 YNNKEL (reference sequence). The CDR3 protein is CASSQVGLGSTDTQYF. CDR3 nucleotides: TGTGCCAGCAGCCAAGTAGGCCTAGGTAGCACAGATACGCAGTATTTT.

This clone was recorded only once. The rearrangement links TRBV11-3 to TRBJ2-5; D unresolved. Germline-derived CDR1 and CDR2 are SGHNT and YENEEA. The ends were cut back, 0 bases at V and 7 bases at J, with 9 bases in the middle. CDR3 length: 13 residues. CDR3 nucleotides: TGTGCCAGCAGCTTAGATCGAGTTGCGACCCAGTACTTC. Residues: CASSLDRVATQYF.

Points on this clone: This specimen includes other DNA sequences encoding the same CDR3. J is TRBJ2-2 and V is TRBV18; 8 bases map to TRBD1. The length of the CDR3 is 14 residues. J was trimmed by 5 bases and V by 1 base; bases with no gene match: 0. The germline V gene encodes CDR1 KGHSH and CDR2 LQKENI. CDR3 bases: TGTGCCAGCTCACCACGACAGGGGACCGGGGAGCTGTTTTTT. It is translated as CASSPRQGTGELFF.

This clone turned up a few times. This chain uses TRBV10-1 with TRBJ2-7, with D possibly being TRBD1 (6 bases). The germline V gene encodes CDR1 WNHNN and CDR2 SYGVQD (reference sequence). This CDR3 spans 18 amino acids. The V and J ends lost 4 bases and 1 base respectively, with 23 bases between them. CDR3 in amino acids: CASSVGRLGAGDSYEQYF. In DNA, the CDR3 is TGCGCCAGCAGTGTCGGGCGGTTGGGGGCAGGCGATTCCTACGAGCAGTACTTC.

This clone has just a few counts. The chain combines TRBV19 with TRBJ1-5; D is perhaps TRBD1 (6 bases). Germline loops: CDR1 LNHDA, CDR2 SQIVND (reference sequence). V was shortened by 5 bases and J by 9 bases, with 11 bases between the two germline ends. The CDR3 contains 12 residues. CDR3 sequence reads: CASSQSRGPQHF. In nucleotides, the CDR3 is TGTGCCAGTAGTCAGTCCAGGGGGCCCCAGCATTTT.

The chain couples TRBV5-1 to TRBJ2-7; D unresolved. Per germline, CDR1 SGHRS and CDR2 YFSETQ. V was trimmed by 4 bases and J by 0 bases, leaving 8 bases between them. The CDR3 extends over 13 amino acids. CDR3 DNA: TGCGCCAGCAGCGACACGAGCTCCTACGAGCAGTACTTC. Translated, it gives CASSDTSSYEQYF. Supplemented by reference TRBV5-1 and TRBJ2-7, the full variable domain reads KAGVTQTPRYLIKTRGQQVTLSCSPISGHRSVSWYQQTPGQGLQFLFEYFSETQRNKGNFPGRFSGRQFSNSRSEMNVSTLELGDSALYLCASSDTSSYEQYFGPGTRLTVT.

The chain is built from TRBV12-5 and TRBJ2-7; 7 nucleotides line up with TRBD1. From germline, CDR1 is LGHNT and CDR2 FRNRAP. The CDR3 has 16 residues. V shed 5 bases, J shed 3 bases, and the junction held 13 bases outside the gene matches. The CDR3 here is CASGDTGMTGIYEQYF. The CDR3 DNA is TGTGCTAGTGGTGATACTGGTATGACAGGGATCTACGAGCAGTACTTC.

V gene TRBV7-8 combines with J gene TRBJ1-5, with no clear D. The CDR3 runs 16 residues. Germline V lookup: CDR1 SGHVS, CDR2 FQNEAQ. V was shortened by 5 bases and J by 2 bases, with 16 bases between the two germline ends. The CDR3 spells CASSPRTGRGNQPQHF. The CDR3, as DNA: TGTGCCAGCAGCCCGAGGACGGGAAGGGGCAATCAGCCCCAGCATTTT.

The V and J genes are TRBV5-1 and TRBJ1-4, with D tentatively TRBD1 (6 bases). Germline V gene sequence: CDR1 SGHRS, CDR2 YFSETQ. The CDR3 is made up of 19 amino acids. The V end was cut by 2 bases, the J end by 2 bases, with 22 bases between. CDR3 region: CASSLAWTARSGTNEKLFF. The CDR3 coding sequence is TGCGCCAGCAGCTTAGCCTGGACAGCCCGCTCGGGGACTAATGAAAAACTGTTTTTT.

DNA of the CDR3: TGTGCCAGCAGCGAGGGTTTAAGTAATCAGCCCCAGCATTTT. The encoded protein is CASSEGLSNQPQHF. The chain combines TRBV5-4 with TRBJ1-5; no firm D call. This CDR3 has 14 amino acids. Trimming pared 4 bases from V and 4 bases from J, leaving 12 bases between. Germline loops: CDR1 SGHNT, CDR2 YYREEE (reference sequence).

The chain links TRBV19 to TRBJ2-3; weak D call: TRBD2 (6 bases). The CDR3 covers 15 residues. The ends were cut back, 1 base at V and 3 bases at J, with 11 bases in the middle. In germline, CDR1 is LNHDA, CDR2 SQIVND (reference sequence). The CDR3 region is CASSIVTSLTDTQYF. As DNA, the CDR3 is TGTGCCAGTAGTATAGTAACTAGCCTAACAGATACGCAGTATTTT. The full variable domain, completed using reference TRBV19 and TRBJ2-3, is DGGITQSPKYLFRKEGQNVTLSCEQNLNHDAMYWYRQDPGQGLRLIYYSQIVNDFQKGDIAEGYSVSREKKESFPLTVTSAQKNPTAFYLCASSIVTSLTDTQYFGPGTRLTVL.

This clone was seen once. The rearrangement uses TRBV19 and TRBJ1-1; 9 bases are shared with TRBD1. V lost 7 bases and J lost 5; bases outside the gene matches: 11. CDR1 and CDR2 from the germline V gene are LNHDA and SQIVND (reference sequence). This CDR3 contains 15 residues. This CDR3 is CASTLPQGARTEAFF. CDR3 nucleotides: TGTGCCAGTACCCTTCCACAGGGGGCGAGGACTGAAGCTTTCTTT.

The chain links TRBV18 to TRBJ2-5; weak D call: TRBD2 (5 bases). From germline, CDR1 is KGHSH and CDR2 LQKENI. V was shortened by 3 bases and J by 4 bases, with 15 bases between the two germline ends. The CDR3 length is 15 residues. CDR3 DNA sequence: TGTGCCAGCTCACCCCCAACGGGGATCGGAGAGACCCAGTACTTC. Residues: CASSPPTGIGETQYF. The complete variable domain, with remaining parts taken from reference TRBV18 and TRBJ2-5, reads NAGVMQNPRHLVRRRGQEARLRCSPMKGHSHVYWYRQLPEEGLKFMVYLQKENIIDESGMPKERFSAEFPKEGPSILRIQQVVRGDSAAYFCASSPPTGIGETQYFGPGTRLLVL.

The chain couples TRBV5-4 to TRBJ1-1; TRBD1 might be the D (5 bases). Deletions cut 0 bases from V and 3 bases from J, with 9 bases between. Germline loops: CDR1 SGHNT, CDR2 YYREEE (reference sequence). The CDR3 covers 14 residues. DNA for the CDR3: TGTGCCAGCAGCTTGGACAGGAGGGACACTGAAGCTTTCTTT. This gives the protein CASSLDRRDTEAFF. The full variable domain, with the rest looked up from reference TRBV5-4 and TRBJ1-1, is ETGVTQSPTHLIKTRGQQVTLRCSSQSGHNTVSWYQQALGQGPQFIFQYYREEENGRGNFPPRFSGLQFPNYSSELNVNALELDDSALYLCASSLDRRDTEAFFGQGTRLTVV.

The V call is TRBV5-1, the J call TRBJ2-2, with TRBD1 matching 9 bases. V shed 4 bases, J shed 3 bases, and the junction held 7 bases outside the gene matches. The CDR3 extends over 16 amino acids. The germline V gene encodes CDR1 SGHRS and CDR2 YFSETQ. The CDR3 coding sequence is TGCGCCAGCAGCCCGGGACAGGGCCGGGACACCGGGGAGCTGTTTTTT. Its protein is CASSPGQGRDTGELFF.

The genes are TRBV6-6 and TRBJ1-2; D not resolved. Germline V CDR1 and CDR2: MNHNY, SVGAGI (reference sequence). This CDR3 is built from 14 residues. V lost 7 bases and J 2 bases, leaving 14 bases between the germline ends. CDR3: CASKVSGSNYGYTF. The CDR3 DNA follows: TGTGCCAGCAAAGTGTCGGGGTCCAACTATGGCTACACCTTC.

This chain uses TRBV19 with TRBJ1-5; TRBD1 might be the D (5 bases). With 6 bases removed from V and 7 bases from J, the gap between germline ends came to 19 bases. This CDR3 region has 15 residues. CDR1 and CDR2 from the germline V gene are LNHDA and SQIVND (reference sequence). The CDR3 coding sequence is TGTGCCAGTAGCGCCTTGGGAGGGGTAGAACAGCCCCAGCATTTT. It encodes CASSALGGVEQPQHF.

This chain joins TRBV14 and TRBJ2-3; 7 bases fit TRBD1. There are 16 residues in the CDR3. Per the germline V gene, CDR1 is SGHDN and CDR2 is FVKESK. After removal of 4 bases from V and 4 bases from J, the junction contained 11 bases not matched to a gene. The CDR3 DNA follows: TGTGCCAGCAGCCGAACGACAGGGTTGTTGGCAGATACGCAGTATTTT. Its protein is CASSRTTGLLADTQYF.

The J gene is TRBJ2-2, the V gene TRBV11-2; 9 bases map to TRBD1. The junction had 8 bases not matched to a gene; V was cut back by 4 bases and J by 5 bases. The germline V gene encodes CDR1 SGHAT and CDR2 FQNNGV. This CDR3 contains 16 residues. The CDR3 region is CASSYAGTGTTGELFF. In DNA form, the CDR3 reads TGTGCCAGCAGCTACGCGGGGACAGGGACAACCGGGGAGCTGTTTTTT.

In this sample, this clone turned up once. The CDR3 protein is CASKDREVANIQYF. The CDR3 DNA reads TGTGCCAGCAAGGACAGGGAGGTGGCAAACATTCAGTACTTC. V usage is TRBV19 and J usage is TRBJ2-4; 8 bases agree with TRBD1. Unmatched junction bases numbered 10, after V lost 9 bases and J lost 6 bases. The CDR3 is made up of 14 amino acids. Per germline, CDR1 LNHDA and CDR2 SQIVND (reference sequence).

The chain couples TRBV29-1 to TRBJ2-5, with D unresolved. V was pared by 0 bases and J by 0 bases, with 8 bases between. Germline lookup yields CDR1 SQVTM and CDR2 ANQGSEA. The CDR3 is 14 residues long. The CDR3 loop reads CSVEDRGNQETQYF. The CDR3 nucleotides are TGCAGCGTTGAAGATCGAGGAAACCAAGAGACCCAGTACTTC.

The rearrangement uses TRBV5-5 and TRBJ2-7; 9 positions match TRBD1. This CDR3 is built from 16 residues. Looked up from germline, CDR1 is SGHKS and CDR2 is YYEKEE (reference sequence). The trim removed 3 bases at V and 4 bases at J, leaving 11 bases unmatched. In nucleotides, the CDR3 is TGTGCCAGCAGCTACTCCGGGGACAGGGACGATTACGAGCAGTACTTC. Amino acid sequence: CASSYSGDRDDYEQYF.